The T cell receptor (beta chain) under discussion was sequenced for a study of control samples from healthy donors and cancer patients. Profiling relied on immunoSEQ multiplex PCR, and the TCRdb table lists in-frame clones only, not all of them. Of 100,000 to 150,000 clones listed, 92% are singletons. The length of the CDR3 is 15 residues. Germline CDR1 SNHLY, CDR2 FYNNEI. V was pared by 4 bases and J by 4 bases, with 7 bases of the junction left unmatched. In this sample, this clone turned up once. The sequence came from a woman aged 45-65 years in good health. The chain carries TRBV2 and TRBJ1-3; the match to TRBD1 covers 7 bases. The sample taken for sequencing was blood. CDR3 nucleotides: TGTGCCAGCAGTGTCGACAGGGTTAAAGGAAACACCATATATTTT. Protein sequence: CASSVDRVKGNTIYF. Together with reference TRBV2 and TRBJ1-3, the CDR3 gives the full variable domain: EPEVTQTPSHQVTQMGQEVILRCVPISNHLYFYWYRQILGQKVEFLVSFYNNEISEKSEIFDDQFSVERPDGSNFTLKIRSTKLEDSAMYFCASSVDRVKGNTIYFGEGSWLTVV.